The 19 T cell receptor beta chains given below trace back to one sample, sequenced in a study of radiotherapy plus CTLA-4 blockade in lung cancer. This table comes from immunoSEQ multiplex PCR, and its TCRdb copy is limited to in-frame clones, with some not included. The repertoire holds 80,000 or so clones, over 70% seen once, with 4% in the top ten. This sample comprised peripheral blood, obtained from a patient treated with radiotherapy plus ipilimumab. These receptors all stem from a human donor with non-small cell lung cancer who had a partial response to radiotherapy plus ipilimumab. Some clones in this sample may be carry-over from other donors' samples.

V usage is TRBV28 and J usage is TRBJ2-7; 8 bases fit TRBD1. Germline V gene lookup returns CDR1 MDHEN and CDR2 SYDVKM. V gave up 8 bases and J gave up 6 bases; unmatched junction bases: 12. This CDR3 comprises 14 residues. The CDR3 coding sequence is TGTGCCAGCCGTACTGACAGGGGTTTCTCCGAGCAGTACTTC. Residues: CASRTDRGFSEQYF.

This clone occurred a few times. V and J are TRBV7-2 and TRBJ2-7, with 9 bases identical to TRBD2. Germline loops: CDR1 SGHTA, CDR2 FQGNSA. CDR3 size: 19 residues. J lost 5 bases, V lost 2 bases, and 19 bases had no gene match. The chain's CDR3 is CASSLRLGAGGSFVHEQYF. DNA for the CDR3: TGTGCCAGCAGCTTAAGGTTGGGGGCGGGGGGGTCTTTTGTCCACGAGCAGTACTTC.

The chain links TRBV5-1 to TRBJ1-4; possible D gene TRBD1, 5 bases. This CDR3 has 16 amino acids. V was clipped by 4 bases and J by 1 base, with 14 bases between them. Germline assignment: CDR1 SGHRS and CDR2 YFSETQ. The CDR3 DNA is TGCGCCAGCAGCCCTAATTGGGGGGTAACTAATGAAAAACTGTTTTTT. Translating it yields CASSPNWGVTNEKLFF.

The chain couples TRBV6-1 to TRBJ2-2; the D gene is possibly TRBD1 (5 bases). Trimming removed 1 base at V and 6 bases at J, with 6 bases between. The germline CDR1 and CDR2 sequences are MNHNS and SASEGT. The CDR3 extends over 13 amino acids. The CDR3 DNA reads TGTGCCAGCAGTGAAGAAGGGGCCGGGGAGCTGTTTTTT. Protein product: CASSEEGAGELFF.

There are a few counts of this clone. The chain employs TRBV30 and TRBJ2-1; TRBD2 might be the D (6 bases). Germline assignment: CDR1 GTSNPN and CDR2 SVGIG (reference sequence). V shed 5 bases and J shed 0 bases, with 11 bases lying between them. The CDR3 runs to 14 residues. The CDR3 DNA reads as TGTGCCTGGTCTCGGGGGAGCTCCTACAATGAGCAGTTCTTC. Amino acids: CAWSRGSSYNEQFF.

The V and J genes are TRBV5-1 and TRBJ2-1; D is perhaps TRBD2 (5 bases). Germline values: CDR1 SGHRS, CDR2 YFSETQ. Deletions cut 0 bases from V and 0 bases from J, with 16 bases between. The CDR3 covers 18 residues. The CDR3 protein is CASSLAISAAGSYNEQFF. CDR3 DNA sequence: TGCGCCAGCAGCTTGGCCATATCTGCCGCGGGCTCCTACAATGAGCAGTTCTTC.

The V call is TRBV6-5, the J call TRBJ2-7, with D possibly being TRBD1 (6 bases). The CDR3 has 15 residues. CDR1 and CDR2 (germline): MNHEY, SVGAGI. V lost 0 bases, J lost 2 bases, and 11 bases lay in between. This CDR3 is CASSYSLGQTYEQYF. CDR3 DNA: TGTGCCAGCAGTTACTCTCTTGGACAGACCTACGAGCAGTACTTC.

The gene calls are TRBV19 and TRBJ2-1, with TRBD2 matching over 13 bases. CDR1 is LNHDA, CDR2 SQIVND, per germline (reference sequence). The CDR3 is 18 residues long. V shed 5 bases and J 7 bases; nucleotides not matched to a gene: 14. CDR3 DNA sequence: TGTGCCAGTAGTGAGGGACTAGCGGGAAGAAAGTTAGGGAATGAGCAGTTCTTC. Translating gives CASSEGLAGRKLGNEQFF.

Comments on this clone: Because it lacks the conserved phenylalanine or tryptophan at the end, this CDR3 is likely a read error. The V call is TRBV9, the J call TRBJ1-1; D gene ambiguous. The germline V gene has CDR1 SGDLS and CDR2 YYNGEE. V was clipped by 1 base and J by 0 bases, with 7 bases between them. This CDR3 region has 14 residues. This chain's CDR3 is CASSVRGMNTEAFL. CDR3 sequence (DNA): TGTGCCAGCAGCGTACGAGGGATGAACACTGAAGCTTTCCTT.

The CDR3 sequence is CASSKTGNTGELFF. The CDR3 DNA reads as TGTGCCAGCAGCAAGACAGGGAACACCGGGGAGCTGTTTTTT. The rearrangement uses TRBV7-6 and TRBJ2-2; TRBD1 is a possible D gene (6 bases). CDR3 length equals 14 residues. Trimming shortened V by 5 bases and J by 1 base, and 8 bases separated the two germline ends. Germline V lookup: CDR1 SGHVS, CDR2 FNYEAQ.

The V call is TRBV28, the J call TRBJ2-2; no clear D gene. Trimming stripped 3 bases from V and 9 bases from J, with 11 bases between. The CDR3 consists of 13 residues. Germline V gene lookup returns CDR1 MDHEN and CDR2 SYDVKM. In DNA, the CDR3 is TGTGCCAGCAGTTTCGAGTTAGCCCGGGAGCTGTTTTTT. This sequence encodes CASSFELARELFF.

This chain joins TRBV11-2 and TRBJ2-2, with TRBD2 matching 9 bases. V was pared by 2 bases and J by 7 bases, with 5 bases of the junction left unmatched. The V gene's germline CDR1 is SGHAT and CDR2 FQNNGV. This CDR3 is built from 15 residues. As DNA, the CDR3 is TGTGCCAGCAGCTTAAATAGCGGGGGCGGCGGGGAGCTGTTTTTT. The encoded protein is CASSLNSGGGGELFF.

The rearrangement joins TRBV28 to TRBJ2-1, with 8 bases lining up with TRBD2. CDR1 MDHEN and CDR2 SYDVKM come from the germline V gene. The trim removed 3 bases at V and 3 bases at J, leaving 10 bases unmatched. CDR3 length: 17 amino acids. The CDR3 reads CASSFFFRAGGYNEQFF. The DNA for the CDR3 is TGTGCCAGCAGTTTCTTTTTCCGGGCGGGAGGCTACAATGAGCAGTTCTTC.

Concerning this clone itself: The same CDR3 also results from other DNA sequences found in this sample. The chain couples TRBV7-8 to TRBJ1-5; TRBD1 matches at 7 bases. Germline CDR1 and CDR2: SGHVS and FQNEAQ. J gave up 14 bases and V 5 bases, and 12 bases lay outside the gene matches. There are 13 residues in the CDR3. The CDR3 DNA reads as TGTGCCAGCAGCCAACAGCCGGGGACAGCTGAGCATTTT. Translated: CASSQQPGTAEHF.

The rearrangement links TRBV7-3 to TRBJ1-2; D unresolved. The V gene lost 3 bases and the J gene lost 4 bases, with 9 bases spanning the gap. The germline V gene encodes CDR1 SGHTA and CDR2 FQGTGA. The CDR3 runs 13 residues. The CDR3 nucleotides are TGTGCCAGCAGCTTTGACGGACTCTATGGCTACACCTTC. This sequence encodes CASSFDGLYGYTF.

The genes are TRBV7-3 and TRBJ2-1; D is perhaps TRBD1 (7 bases). Trimming removed 2 bases at V and 7 bases at J, with 12 bases between. This CDR3 has 14 amino acids. Germline CDR1 is SGHTA and CDR2 is FQGTGA. The CDR3 here is CASSLGPGGNEQFF. DNA of the CDR3: TGTGCCAGCAGCTTAGGGCCAGGGGGGAATGAGCAGTTCTTC.

The chain recombines TRBV7-7 with TRBJ1-2; a weak D match, TRBD1 (6 bases). Germline V lookup: CDR1 SSHAT, CDR2 FNYEAQ (reference sequence). The CDR3 covers 13 residues. The V end was cut by 4 bases, the J end by 4 bases, with 10 bases between. CDR3 coding DNA: TGTGCCAGCAGCTACACAGGGTTCTATGGCTACACCTTC. It codes for CASSYTGFYGYTF.

This clone was seen a few times. V usage is TRBV2 and J usage is TRBJ2-1; 11 nucleotides match TRBD2. The CDR3 spans 16 residues. Germline lookup yields CDR1 SNHLY and CDR2 FYNNEI. After removal of 4 bases from V and 5 bases from J, the junction contained 7 bases not matched to a gene. DNA of the CDR3: TGTGCCAGCAGTGGGAGACTAGCGGGGATGGACAATGAGCAGTTCTTC. Amino acid sequence: CASSGRLAGMDNEQFF.

V usage is TRBV7-8 and J usage is TRBJ2-4; TRBD2 matches 8 bases. V lost 2 bases, J lost 2 bases, and 8 bases stayed unmatched. Germline V CDR1 and CDR2: SGHVS, FQNEAQ. CDR3 length equals 17 residues. CDR3 coding DNA: TGTGCCAGCAGCTTATCGAATAGCGGGATAACCAAAAACATTCAGTACTTC. It specifies CASSLSNSGITKNIQYF.